In its sample, the clone carrying this T cell receptor beta chain was seen once. Its specificity is not known. The sample originates from a study of siplizumab effects on memory and regulatory T cells. Trimming pared 0 bases from V and 7 bases from J, leaving 13 bases between. The length of the CDR3 is 15 residues. Looked up from germline, CDR1 is SGHRS and CDR2 is YFSETQ. Study results and limitations: Alloreactive CD4+ clones that could be mapped were on average 68.8% Treg-derived with siplizumab, against more than 25% in controls.

Assay used: immunoSEQ multiplex PCR; TCRdb lists only in-frame clones, some missing. The sample includes about 100,000 clones, 92% of them seen just once. The chain uses TRBV5-1 and TRBJ1-4, with D uncertain. This clonotype originated in a human donor in good health. Source material: CD4+ T cells sorted from blood. CDR3 sequence reads: CASSLGHGASEKLFF. The CDR3 nucleotides read TGCGCCAGCAGCTTGGGTCACGGCGCAAGTGAAAAACTGTTTTTT.